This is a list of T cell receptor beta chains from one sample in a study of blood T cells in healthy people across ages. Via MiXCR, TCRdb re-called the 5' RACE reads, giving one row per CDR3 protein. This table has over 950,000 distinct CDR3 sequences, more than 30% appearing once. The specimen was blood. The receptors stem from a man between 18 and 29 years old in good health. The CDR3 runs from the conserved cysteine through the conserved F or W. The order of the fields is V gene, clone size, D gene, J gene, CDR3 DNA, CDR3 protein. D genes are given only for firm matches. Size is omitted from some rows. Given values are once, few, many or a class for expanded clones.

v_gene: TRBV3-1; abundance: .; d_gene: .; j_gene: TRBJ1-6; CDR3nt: TGTGCCAGCAGCCAAGATGATGGACAGCTCCACTTT; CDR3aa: CASSQDDGQLHF
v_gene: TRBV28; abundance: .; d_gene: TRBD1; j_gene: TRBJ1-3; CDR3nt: TGTGCCAGCACACAACAGGGGTACTCTGGAAACACCATATATTTT; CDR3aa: CASTQQGYSGNTIYF
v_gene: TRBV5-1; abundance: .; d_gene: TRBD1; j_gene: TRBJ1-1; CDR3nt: TGCACCAGCAGCTGGGGGGGACAGAGGCGCACTGAAGCTTTCTTT; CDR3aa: CTSSWGGQRRTEAFF
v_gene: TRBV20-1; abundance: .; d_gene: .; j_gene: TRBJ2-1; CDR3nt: TGCAGTGCCCAACGGGGGTTTCAAGAGACCCAGTTCTTC; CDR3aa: CSAQRGFQETQFF
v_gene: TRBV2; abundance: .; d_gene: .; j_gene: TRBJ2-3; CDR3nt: TGTGCCAGCAGGGTCGGCGGCACAGATACGCAGTATTTT; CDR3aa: CASRVGGTDTQYF
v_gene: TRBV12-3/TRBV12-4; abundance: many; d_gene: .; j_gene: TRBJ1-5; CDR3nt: TGTGCCAGCAGTTTAGGGGTCCAGCCCCAGCATTTT; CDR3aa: CASSLGVQPQHF
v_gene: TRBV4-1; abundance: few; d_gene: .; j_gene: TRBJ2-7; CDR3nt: TGCGCCAGCAGCCAAGAGCGCCCAAGCTCCTACGAGCAGTACTTC; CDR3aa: CASSQERPSSYEQYF
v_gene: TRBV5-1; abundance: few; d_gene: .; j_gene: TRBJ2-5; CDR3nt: TGCGCCAGCAGCTCGGGAATCTTGACACTCCAAGAGACCCAGTACTTC; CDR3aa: CASSSGILTLQETQYF
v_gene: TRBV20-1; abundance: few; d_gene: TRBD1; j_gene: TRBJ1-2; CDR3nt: TGCAGTTCTCGTGAGGGGGCGAATGGCTACACCTTC; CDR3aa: CSSREGANGYTF
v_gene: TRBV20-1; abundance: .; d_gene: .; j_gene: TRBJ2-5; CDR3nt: TGCAGTGCTAGAGTTGGGCAAGAAGAGACCCAGTACTTC; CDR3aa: CSARVGQEETQYF
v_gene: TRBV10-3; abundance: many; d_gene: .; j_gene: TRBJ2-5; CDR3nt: TGTGCCATCAGTGAGTCTGGTTCGGGAGAGACCCAGTACTTC; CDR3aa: CAISESGSGETQYF
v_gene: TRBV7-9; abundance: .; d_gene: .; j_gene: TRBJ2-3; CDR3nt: TGTGCCAGCAGCCCGACCCTTGGATGGCAGTATTTT; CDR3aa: CASSPTLGWQYF
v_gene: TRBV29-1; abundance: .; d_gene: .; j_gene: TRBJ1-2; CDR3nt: TGCAGCGTTGACACCGTCGGCTATGGCTACACCTTC; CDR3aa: CSVDTVGYGYTF
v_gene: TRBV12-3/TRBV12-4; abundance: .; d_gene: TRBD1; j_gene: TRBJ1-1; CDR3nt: TGTGCCAGCAGTTTAGCGGGACAGAAGAACACTGAAGCTTTCTTT; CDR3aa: CASSLAGQKNTEAFF
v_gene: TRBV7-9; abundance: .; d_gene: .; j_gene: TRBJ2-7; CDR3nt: TGTGCCAGCAGCCCCACAGCCGGGCAGTACTACGAGCAGTACTTC; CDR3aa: CASSPTAGQYYEQYF
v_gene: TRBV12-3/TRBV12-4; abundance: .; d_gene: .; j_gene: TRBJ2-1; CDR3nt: TGTGCCAGCAGTTTTGTCGGGGGAGATGAGCAGTTCTTC; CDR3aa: CASSFVGGDEQFF
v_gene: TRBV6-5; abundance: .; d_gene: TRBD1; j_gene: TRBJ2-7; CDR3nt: TGTGCCAGCAGACCATCGCCGGACAGGACCACCTACGAGCAGTACTTC; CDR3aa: CASRPSPDRTTYEQYF
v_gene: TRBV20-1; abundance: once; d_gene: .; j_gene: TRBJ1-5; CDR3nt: TGCAGTGCAGAGGGCAGGGCGAATGGGAGCAATCAGCCCCAGCATTTT; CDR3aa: CSAEGRANGSNQPQHF
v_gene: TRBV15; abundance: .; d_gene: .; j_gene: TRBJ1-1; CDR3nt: TGTGCCACCAGCAGAGATCCGGACACCTTGGGAGCTTTCTTT; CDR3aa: CATSRDPDTLGAFF
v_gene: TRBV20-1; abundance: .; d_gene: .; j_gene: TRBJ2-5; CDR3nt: TGCAGTGCTAGAGATAGTAGCGCTCCAGAGACCCAGTACTTC; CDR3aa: CSARDSSAPETQYF
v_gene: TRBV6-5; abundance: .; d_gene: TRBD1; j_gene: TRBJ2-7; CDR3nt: TGTGCCAGCAGTTCCAAGGGGGCGACCTCCTACGAGCAGTACTTC; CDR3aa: CASSSKGATSYEQYF
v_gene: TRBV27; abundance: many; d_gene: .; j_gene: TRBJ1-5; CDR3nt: TGTGCCAGCAGTTTGAGGTACAATCAGCCCCAGCATTTT; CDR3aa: CASSLRYNQPQHF
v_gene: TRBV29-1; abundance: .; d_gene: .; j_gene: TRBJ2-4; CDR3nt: TGCAGCGTTGAATCCGGGGGAGACATTCAGTACTTC; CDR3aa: CSVESGGDIQYF
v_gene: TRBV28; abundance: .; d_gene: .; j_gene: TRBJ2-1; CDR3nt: TGTGCCAGCAGTTCCCTGACGTTGGACACGGGAATCAATGAGCAGTTCTTC; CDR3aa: CASSSLTLDTGINEQFF
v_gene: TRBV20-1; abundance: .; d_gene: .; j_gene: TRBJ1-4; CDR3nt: TGCAGTGCTACCGCCGACGACGAAAAACTGTTTTTT; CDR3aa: CSATADDEKLFF
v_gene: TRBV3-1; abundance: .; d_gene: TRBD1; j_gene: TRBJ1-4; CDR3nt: TGTGCCAGCAGCCAAGACCAGGGGGTAGACGAAAAACTGTTTTTT; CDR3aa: CASSQDQGVDEKLFF
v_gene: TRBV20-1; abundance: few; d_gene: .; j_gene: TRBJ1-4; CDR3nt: TGCAGTGCTAGAGGGGCAGGGGATGAAAAACTGTTTTTT; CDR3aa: CSARGAGDEKLFF
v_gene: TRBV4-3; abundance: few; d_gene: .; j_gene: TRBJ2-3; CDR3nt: TGCGCCAGCAGCCAAGGGGGTAAGGCCTATACTAGCACAGATACGCAGTATTTT; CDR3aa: CASSQGGKAYTSTDTQYF
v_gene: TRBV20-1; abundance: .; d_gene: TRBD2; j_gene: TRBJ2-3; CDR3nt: TGCAGTGCTAGAGATCAGGCTAGCGGGGTCCCAGATACGCAGTATTTT; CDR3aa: CSARDQASGVPDTQYF
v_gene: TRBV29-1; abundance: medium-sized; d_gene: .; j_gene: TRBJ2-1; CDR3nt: TGCAGCGTTGAAAGGAGGGACAATGAGCAGTTCTTC; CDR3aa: CSVERRDNEQFF
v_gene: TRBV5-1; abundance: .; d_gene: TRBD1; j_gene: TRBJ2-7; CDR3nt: TGCGCCAGCAGCTTACCGGGACAGGTGAACGAGCAGTACTTC; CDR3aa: CASSLPGQVNEQYF
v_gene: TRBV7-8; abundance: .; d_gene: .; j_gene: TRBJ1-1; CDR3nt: TGTGCCAGCAGCTTCCGTAGGGCAGGCGGGAGAAAGAACACTGAAGCTTTCTTT; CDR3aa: CASSFRRAGGRKNTEAFF
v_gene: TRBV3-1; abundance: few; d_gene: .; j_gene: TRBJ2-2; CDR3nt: TGTGCCAGCAGCCAAGATATTGTGGACACCGGGGAGCTGTTTTTT; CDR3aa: CASSQDIVDTGELFF
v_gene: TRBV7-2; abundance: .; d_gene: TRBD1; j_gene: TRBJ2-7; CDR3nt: TGTGCCAGCAGCTCCCAGGGGGCTAACTACGAGCAGTACTTC; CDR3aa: CASSSQGANYEQYF
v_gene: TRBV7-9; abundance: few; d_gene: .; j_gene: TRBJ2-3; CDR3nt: TGTGCCAGCAGCCGCTTGGGACGAACCTTCACAGATACGCAGTATTTT; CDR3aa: CASSRLGRTFTDTQYF
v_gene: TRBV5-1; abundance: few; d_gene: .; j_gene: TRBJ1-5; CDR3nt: TGCGCCAGCAGCTTCGGAGGGACCAATCAGCCCCAGCATTTT; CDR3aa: CASSFGGTNQPQHF
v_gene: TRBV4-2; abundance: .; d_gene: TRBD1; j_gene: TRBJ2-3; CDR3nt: TGTGCCAGCAGCCTTCCGGACAGGGGGGGCGTACCAGATACGCAGTATTTT; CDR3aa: CASSLPDRGGVPDTQYF
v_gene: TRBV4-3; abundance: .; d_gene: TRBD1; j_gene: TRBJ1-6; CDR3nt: TGCGCCAGCAGCCAAGATGGGGACAGCTATAATTCACCCCTCCACTTT; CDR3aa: CASSQDGDSYNSPLHF
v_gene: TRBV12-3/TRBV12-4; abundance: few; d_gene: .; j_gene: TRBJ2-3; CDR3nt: TGTGCCAGCCTCGACAGCCAGATTACAGATACGCAGTATTTT; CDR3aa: CASLDSQITDTQYF
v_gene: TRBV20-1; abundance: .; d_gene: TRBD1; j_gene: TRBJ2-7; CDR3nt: TGCAGTGCTCGCGGGACAGGGCGTGGGGCCTCCTACGAGCAGTACTTC; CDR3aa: CSARGTGRGASYEQYF
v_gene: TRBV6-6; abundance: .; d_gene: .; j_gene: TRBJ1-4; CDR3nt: TGTGCCAGCAGTCTACAGGCGGGACACAATGAAAAACTGTTTTTT; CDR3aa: CASSLQAGHNEKLFF
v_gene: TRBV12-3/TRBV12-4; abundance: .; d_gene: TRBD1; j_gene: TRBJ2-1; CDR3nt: TGTGCCAGCAGAGCAGGACAGGGCTACAATGAGCAGTTCTTC; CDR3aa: CASRAGQGYNEQFF
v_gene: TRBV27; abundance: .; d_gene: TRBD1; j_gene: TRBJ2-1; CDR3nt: TGTGCCAGCAGTTTATTTCAGAACAGGGGGGAGCAGTTCTTC; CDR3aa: CASSLFQNRGEQFF
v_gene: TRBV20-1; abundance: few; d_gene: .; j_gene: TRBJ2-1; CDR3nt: TGCAGTGCTAGAGGAATTGAGGCTGGACGAATCGGCGAGCAGTTCTTC; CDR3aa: CSARGIEAGRIGEQFF
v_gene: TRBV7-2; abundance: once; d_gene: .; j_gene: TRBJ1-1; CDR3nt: TGTGCCAGCAGCCCAGTCACAGGTGTGGACACTGAAGCTTTCTTT; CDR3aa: CASSPVTGVDTEAFF
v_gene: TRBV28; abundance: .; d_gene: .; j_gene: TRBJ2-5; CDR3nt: TGTGCCAGTGGCGATCGGGGGACGGGTACAGAGACCCAGTACTTC; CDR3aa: CASGDRGTGTETQYF
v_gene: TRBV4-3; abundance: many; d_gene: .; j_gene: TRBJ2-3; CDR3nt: TGCGCCAGCAGCCAAGCACCCGATACGCAGTATTTT; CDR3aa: CASSQAPDTQYF
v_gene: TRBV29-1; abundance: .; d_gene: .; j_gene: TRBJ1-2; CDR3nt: TGCAGCGGCGACAGCGTCTATGGCTACACCTTC; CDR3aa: CSGDSVYGYTF
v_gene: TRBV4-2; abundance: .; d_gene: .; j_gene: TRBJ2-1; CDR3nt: TGTGCCAGCAGCCAAGATCTGGCGGGAAGCTCCTACAATGAGCAGTTCTTC; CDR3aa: CASSQDLAGSSYNEQFF
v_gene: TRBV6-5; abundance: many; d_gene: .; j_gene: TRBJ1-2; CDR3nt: TGTGCCAGCAGCCGCAACAGTAACTATGGCTACACCTTC; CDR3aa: CASSRNSNYGYTF
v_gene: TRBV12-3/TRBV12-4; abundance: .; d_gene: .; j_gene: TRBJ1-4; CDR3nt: TGTGCCAGCAGGCAGATCATGGATGAAAGACTGTTTTTT; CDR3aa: CASRQIMDERLFF
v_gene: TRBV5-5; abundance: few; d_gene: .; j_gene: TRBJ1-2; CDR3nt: TGTGCCAGCAGCCCGGGGCGTTACTGTGGCTACACCTTC; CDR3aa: CASSPGRYCGYTF
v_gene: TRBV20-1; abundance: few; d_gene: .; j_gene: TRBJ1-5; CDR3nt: TGCAGTGCTAGTTCTTCGGGGGTTGACGGTAGCAATCAGCCCCAGCATTTT; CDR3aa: CSASSSGVDGSNQPQHF